This is a list of T cell receptor beta chains from one sample in a study of shared clonotypes between healthy human individuals. Measured with immunoSEQ multiplex PCR; TCRdb has only the in-frame clones, and not every one. The sample records approximately 2,000,000 clones, just over 90% being singletons. Material: naive CD8+ T cells from PBMCs. The receptors derive from a man aged 18 to 30 in good health. Some clones in this sample may be carry-over from other donors' samples. The CDR3 runs from the conserved cysteine through the conserved F or W. Each record gives: V gene, D gene, CDR3 length, CDR3 protein. The D gene is left open where the match is weak.

v_call: TRBV19; d_call: -; cdr3_length: 14; cdr3_aa: CASSERTVVDEQYF
v_call: TRBV28; d_call: -; cdr3_length: 15; cdr3_aa: CASSFIGSGVRPQHF
v_call: TRBV5-6; d_call: -; cdr3_length: 15; cdr3_aa: CASTHREQGSQPQHF
v_call: TRBV9; d_call: -; cdr3_length: 12; cdr3_aa: CASSGVGTEAFF
v_call: TRBV6-4; d_call: -; cdr3_length: 13; cdr3_aa: CASSPAFYNEQFF
v_call: TRBV21-1; d_call: -; cdr3_length: 15; cdr3_aa: CASSKAAGGLYEQYF
v_call: TRBV6-5; d_call: TRBD1; cdr3_length: 14; cdr3_aa: CASSSRTGPYGYTF
v_call: TRBV7-8; d_call: -; cdr3_length: 14; cdr3_aa: CASSPTTSSYEQYF
v_call: TRBV19; d_call: -; cdr3_length: 14; cdr3_aa: CASSIARSTDTQYF
v_call: TRBV27; d_call: -; cdr3_length: 19; cdr3_aa: CASSFSPVRSPSGANVLTF
v_call: TRBV6-5; d_call: -; cdr3_length: 14; cdr3_aa: CASSPDGTWEKLFF
v_call: TRBV4-2; d_call: -; cdr3_length: 17; cdr3_aa: CASSQGTALPMNTEAFF
v_call: TRBV7-6; d_call: TRBD1; cdr3_length: 20; cdr3_aa: CASSSETGTGGAPGANVLTF